What follows are 8 T cell receptor beta chains derived from one specimen sequenced in a study of CD4 T cells in relation to SARS-CoV-2 and coronaviruses. Generated by immunoSEQ multiplex PCR, the TCRdb table keeps only in-frame clones and is missing some. Of 30,000 or so clones in the sample, nearly 80% were seen once. These receptors' targets are unknown. The unexposed donors gave CD4+ T cells in about 2011-2019, prior to COVID-19. CD4+ T cells were isolated from the cells after more than nine days of culture. Sequencing input: CD4+ T cells from PBMCs, cultured in vitro. Source of these receptors: a human donor in good health.

This clone turned up a few times. This rearrangement joins TRBV4-2 to TRBJ2-2; 9 bases align to TRBD2. CDR1 is LGHNA, CDR2 YNFKEQ, per germline. Losses at the gene ends were 4 bases for V and 5 bases for J; bases not matched to a gene: 5. The CDR3 spans 15 residues. CDR3: CASSPRTSETGELFF. CDR3 nucleotide sequence: TGTGCCAGCAGCCCCCGGACTAGCGAGACCGGGGAGCTGTTTTTT.

The chain joins TRBV5-1 to TRBJ2-2, with 14 bases lining up with TRBD2. CDR3 size: 17 residues. Germline V gene sequence: CDR1 SGHRS, CDR2 YFSETQ. Germline trimming cut 7 bases from V and 3 bases from J; bases unmatched to any gene: 8. This chain's CDR3 is CASRSRGLAGDTGELFF. The CDR3 DNA is TGCGCCAGCCGCTCCCGGGGACTAGCGGGAGACACCGGGGAGCTGTTTTTT.

The V call is TRBV19, the J call TRBJ1-6; 8 bases align to TRBD1. The V segment lost 4 bases and the J segment 9 bases; nucleotides outside the gene matches: 11. Germline values: CDR1 LNHDA, CDR2 SQIVND (reference sequence). CDR3 length: 16 residues. The CDR3 DNA follows: TGTGCCAGTAGTAGAACTCCGGGACAGGCGACTTCACCCCTCCACTTT. Encoded protein: CASSRTPGQATSPLHF.

V and J are TRBV5-1 and TRBJ2-5, with no clear D. Trimming stripped 3 bases from V and 2 bases from J, with 8 bases between. This CDR3 comprises 13 residues. In germline, CDR1 is SGHRS, CDR2 YFSETQ. In nucleotides, the CDR3 is TGCGCCAGCAGCTCTCTCGTGCAAGAGACCCAGTACTTC. Amino acid sequence: CASSSLVQETQYF. Drawing the rest from reference TRBV5-1 and TRBJ2-5, the complete variable domain is KAGVTQTPRYLIKTRGQQVTLSCSPISGHRSVSWYQQTPGQGLQFLFEYFSETQRNKGNFPGRFSGRQFSNSRSEMNVSTLELGDSALYLCASSSLVQETQYFGPGTRLLVL.

The rearrangement links TRBV5-3 to TRBJ1-1, with D uncertain. TRBV5-3 is sorted into the ORF group, with uncertain function. The CDR3 is 12 amino acids. The V end was cut by 4 bases, the J end by 4 bases, with 8 bases between. DNA for the CDR3: TGTGCCAGAAGCATTAGGGTCACTGAAGCTTTCTTT. The encoded protein is CARSIRVTEAFF.

The rearrangement joins TRBV3-1 (or the pseudogene TRBV3-2) to TRBJ2-3, with TRBD2 as a possible D gene (6 bases). The CDR3 extends over 15 amino acids. The ends were cut back, 4 bases at V and 2 bases at J, with 13 bases in the middle. The germline V gene encodes CDR1 LGHDT and CDR2 YNNKEL (reference sequence). This chain's CDR3 is CASSPAGPLTDTQYF. CDR3 DNA sequence: TGTGCCAGCAGCCCGGCGGGACCACTCACAGATACGCAGTATTTT.

CDR3 sequence reads: CAISVSENQPQHF. The CDR3 DNA reads as TGTGCCATCAGTGTATCAGAGAATCAGCCCCAGCATTTT. This chain joins TRBV10-3 and TRBJ1-5, with D uncertain. The V end was cut by 4 bases, the J end by 4 bases, with 8 bases between. CDR1 ENHRY and CDR2 SYGVKD come from the germline V gene. CDR3 size: 13 residues.

This clone was counted once. The V gene is TRBV4-1, the J gene TRBJ1-5; 9 bases are shared with TRBD1. The CDR3 sequence is 17 residues long. CDR1 is MGHRA and CDR2 is YSYEKL in the germline V gene. Trimming at V came to 0 bases and at J to 3 bases, leaving 6 bases not matched to a gene. This chain's CDR3 is CASSQDWGTGNNQPQHF. Written as DNA, the CDR3 is TGCGCCAGCAGCCAAGATTGGGGGACAGGGAACAATCAGCCCCAGCATTTT.